This TCR beta chain originates from a study of vaccination and CD4 T cells after COVID-19 (dated by TCRdb to the early 2020s). For the study in its entirety: Convalescent patients had a positive SARS-CoV-2 result on nasal swab PCR, and of these patients, fewer than ten had mild disease and one had severe disease. Post-COVID blood samples from convalescent patients were collected a median of roughly 100 days after diagnosis, with a range of about 30 to 170 days. Each participant got two doses of either the Pfizer-BioNTech BNT162b2 vaccine (n=8) or the Moderna mRNA-1273 vaccine (n=2). The convalescent cohort included six males and four females, with two Hispanic individuals, seven Caucasians, two Asians and one multiracial person. The spike-specific CD4+ TCR repertoire was compared before and after mRNA vaccination in around ten COVID-19 convalescent patients and several infection-naive healthy vaccine recipients. A few convalescent patients were sampled both early after vaccination (day 14) and late after vaccination (days 161 to 241). Post-vaccine blood samples were taken a median of approximately 70 days after the second vaccine dose, with a range of about 13 to 241 days. Culture stimuli were overlapping spike peptide pools from SARS-CoV-2 and from the common cold coronaviruses HCoV-NL63, HCoV-OC43 and HCoV-229E. In control cultures, a CEFX viral epitope pool was used as positive control, an HIV-1 Nef peptide pool was used as negative control, or no peptide was added. The investigation overall reported the following: Nearly all vaccine-specific clones in convalescent patients (304 of 307) were mono-reactive for SARS-CoV-2 spike rather than cross-reactive with common cold coronaviruses. In convalescent patients, a median around 85% of post-vaccine SARS-CoV-2-reactive clones were detected only after vaccination, and vaccine-specific priming was suggested by this finding. The median count of SARS-CoV-2-reactive clonotypes went up from 20 to 25 after infection to 30 to 40 after vaccination, although the change was not significant. The number of convalescent patients in the study was relatively small, and the study did not examine early timepoints following natural infection.

V lost 8 bases and J lost 0 bases, and the count of bases not matched to a germline gene is 4. The germline V gene specifies MNHNS as CDR1 and SASEGT as CDR2. The CDR3 covers 14 residues, taking in both the cysteine and the phenylalanine. This entry keeps only the CDR3 DNA: 42 bases, framed from base 1. The intended sense of this specimen's time point label: late sampling 161 to 241 days after vaccination in a few convalescent patients. Taken with the paper, the label for treatment or condition translates to: roughly 11-day PBMC culture with coronavirus spike peptide pools or control peptides (ViraFEST assay). To expand antigen-specific T cells with peptide pools and then pick out the expanded clonotypes through TCR sequencing, the study relied on the ViraFEST assay. The convalescent patients' positive SARS-CoV-2 PCR tests fell between March and December 2020, which was before the Alpha, Beta and Delta variants emerged in the United States. Each well held two million PBMCs cultured with roughly 10 ug/ml peptide pools in IMDM containing roughly 4.7% human AB serum and around 10 IU/ml IL-2. On days 3 and 7, half of the culture medium was replaced with fresh IL-2-containing medium. After ten to eleven days of culture, CD4+ T cells were isolated by negative selection using the EasySep CD4+ T cell isolation kit. Ficoll-Paque Plus gradient centrifugation was used to isolate PBMCs from whole blood, and the isolated PBMCs were then either used fresh or cryopreserved at -140C. In general, triplicate wells were set up for every culture condition.

On this clonotype: Its antigen is not yet known. Per-base qualities were not stored, and no clone one base away is much larger.

Preparation of the library involved PCR. TCR sequencing of DNA from cultured CD4+ T cells used the Oncomine TCR Beta short-read assay at the Johns Hopkins FTIC core. Genomic DNA was extracted from the cultured CD4+ T cells with the QIAamp micro DNA kit. Oncomine TCR Beta libraries from cultured CD4+ T cells were pooled with unique dual indexes and sequenced on an Illumina iSeq 100. Under the source paper's analysis protocol: Non-productive sequences were filtered out, and CDR3s that did not start with C, did not end with F or W, or were shorter than 7 amino acids were discarded. The MANAFEST web application identified antigen-specific clonotypes by comparing peptide-stimulated wells against reference wells and other culture wells. For a clone to be called positive, the clone needed an FDR below 0.05, an odds ratio above 5, and a productive frequency above 0.1% in at least two of three replicate wells. A clonotype was classed as cross-reactive if the clonotype showed significant expansion both in SARS-CoV-2 spike wells and in at least one common cold coronavirus spike condition. CDR3 homology was assessed with Levenshtein distances (stringdist) and unrooted phylogenetic trees (ape) in R version 3.6.1. TCRdb redid the processing of the public reads, applying fastp at Q25 and MiXCR, and retained in-frame beta chains. Rows with a matching CDR3 protein are joined into one entry that keeps the most common DNA and genes. The V and J calls, along with clone size, are taken from TCRdb and not from the paper's own processing. The sample has around 15,000 distinct CDR3 sequences on record, 54% of them singletons. Jointly, the top ten make up about a sixth of the sample.

This sequence was found in a human donor who had recovered from COVID-19. This specimen was CD4+ T cells from blood, cultured in vitro, taken about 7 months after SARS-CoV-2 vaccination. The chain couples TRBV6-1 to TRBJ2-7, with 10 central nucleotides matching TRBD1. The CDR3 protein: CASGRTGGSYEQYF. The nucleotide sequence is TGTGCCAGCGGACGGACAGGGGGCTCCTACGAGCAGTACTTC.